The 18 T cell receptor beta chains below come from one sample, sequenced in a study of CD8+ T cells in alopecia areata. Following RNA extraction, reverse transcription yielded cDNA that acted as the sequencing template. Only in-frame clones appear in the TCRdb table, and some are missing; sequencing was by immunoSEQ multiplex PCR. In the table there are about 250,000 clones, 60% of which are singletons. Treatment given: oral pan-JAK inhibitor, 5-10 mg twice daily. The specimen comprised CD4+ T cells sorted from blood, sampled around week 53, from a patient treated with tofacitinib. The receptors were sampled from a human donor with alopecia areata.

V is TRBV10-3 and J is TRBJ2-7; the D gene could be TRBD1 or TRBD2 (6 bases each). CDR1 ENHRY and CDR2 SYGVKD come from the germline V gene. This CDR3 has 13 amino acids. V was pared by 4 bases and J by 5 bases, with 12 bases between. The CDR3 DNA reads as TGTGCCATCAGTGCCCCGGGGGCGAACGAGCAGTACTTC. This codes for CAISAPGANEQYF.

The CDR3 sequence is CASTTDPYNSPLHF. The CDR3 DNA is TGTGCCAGCACCACGGATCCCTATAATTCACCCCTCCACTTT. The J gene is TRBJ1-6, the V gene TRBV7-2; D is undetermined. The germline V and J ends were trimmed by 7 bases and 2 bases, with 9 bases remaining between them. CDR1 is SGHTA, CDR2 FQGNSA, per germline. This CDR3 region has 14 residues. The full variable domain, rest sourced from reference TRBV7-2 and TRBJ1-6, is GAGVSQSPSNKVTEKGKDVELRCDPISGHTALYWYRQSLGQGLEFLIYFQGNSAPDKSGLPSDRFSAERTGGSVSTLTIQRTQQEDSAVYLCASTTDPYNSPLHFGNGTRLTVT.

The CDR3 loop reads CASSQDTRDSANTGELFF. CDR3 sequence (DNA): TGTGCCAGCAGCCAAGACACCCGGGACTCCGCGAACACCGGGGAGCTGTTTTTT. V is TRBV4-2 and J is TRBJ2-2, with TRBD2 as a possible D gene (6 bases). The CDR3 is 18 residues long. The V gene lost 0 bases and the J gene lost 0 bases, with 14 bases spanning the gap. Germline loops: CDR1 LGHNA, CDR2 YNFKEQ.

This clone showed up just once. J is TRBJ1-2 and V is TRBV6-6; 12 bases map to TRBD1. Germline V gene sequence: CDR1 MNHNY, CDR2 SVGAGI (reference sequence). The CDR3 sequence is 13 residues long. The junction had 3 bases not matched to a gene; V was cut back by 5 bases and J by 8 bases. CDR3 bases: TGTGCCAGCAGTCGGGACAGGGGGCTGGGCTACACCTTC. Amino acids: CASSRDRGLGYTF.

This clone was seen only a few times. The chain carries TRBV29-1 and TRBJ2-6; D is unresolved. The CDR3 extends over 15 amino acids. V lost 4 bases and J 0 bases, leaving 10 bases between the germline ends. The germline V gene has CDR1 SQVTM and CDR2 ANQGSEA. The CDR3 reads CSVVVGSSGANVLTF. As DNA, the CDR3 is TGCAGCGTTGTTGTGGGATCCTCTGGGGCCAACGTCCTGACTTTC.

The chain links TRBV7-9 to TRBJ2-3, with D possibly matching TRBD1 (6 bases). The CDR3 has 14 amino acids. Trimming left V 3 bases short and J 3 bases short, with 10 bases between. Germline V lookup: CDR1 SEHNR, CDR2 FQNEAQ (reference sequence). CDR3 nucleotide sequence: TGTGCCAGCAGCTTGGGGGCAGCGACAGATACGCAGTATTTT. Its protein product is CASSLGAATDTQYF.

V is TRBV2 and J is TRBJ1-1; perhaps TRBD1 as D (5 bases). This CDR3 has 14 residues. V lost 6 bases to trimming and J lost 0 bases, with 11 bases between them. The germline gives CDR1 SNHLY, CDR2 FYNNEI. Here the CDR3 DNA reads TGTGCCAGCAGGCCGGGACGCATGAACACTGAAGCTTTCTTT. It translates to CASRPGRMNTEAFF.

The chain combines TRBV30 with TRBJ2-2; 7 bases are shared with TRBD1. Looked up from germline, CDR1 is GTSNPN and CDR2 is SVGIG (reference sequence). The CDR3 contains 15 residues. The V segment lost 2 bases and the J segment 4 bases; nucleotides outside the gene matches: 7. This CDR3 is CAWSPRGRSTGELFF. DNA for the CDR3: TGTGCCTGGAGTCCGAGGGGGCGTAGCACCGGGGAGCTGTTTTTT.

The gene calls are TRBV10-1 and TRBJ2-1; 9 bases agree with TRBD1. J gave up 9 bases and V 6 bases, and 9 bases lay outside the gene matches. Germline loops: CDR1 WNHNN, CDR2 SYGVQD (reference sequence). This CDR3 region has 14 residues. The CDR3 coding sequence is TGCGCCAGCAGCGAGGCGGTGGGACAGGGTGAGCAGTTCTTC. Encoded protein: CASSEAVGQGEQFF.

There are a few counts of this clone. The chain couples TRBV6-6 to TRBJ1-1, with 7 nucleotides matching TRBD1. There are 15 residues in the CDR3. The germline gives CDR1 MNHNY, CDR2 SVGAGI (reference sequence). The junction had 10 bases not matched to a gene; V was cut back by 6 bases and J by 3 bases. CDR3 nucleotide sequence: TGTGCCAGCAGGGACAGGTGGGCTGGGGACACTGAAGCTTTCTTT. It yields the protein CASRDRWAGDTEAFF.

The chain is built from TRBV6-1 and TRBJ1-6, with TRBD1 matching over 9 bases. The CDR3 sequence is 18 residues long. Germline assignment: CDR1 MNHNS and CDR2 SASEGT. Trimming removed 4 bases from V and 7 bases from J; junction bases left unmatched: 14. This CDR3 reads CASSATGWGQGPNSPLHF. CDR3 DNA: TGTGCCAGCAGTGCTACTGGTTGGGGACAGGGACCAAATTCACCCCTCCACTTT.

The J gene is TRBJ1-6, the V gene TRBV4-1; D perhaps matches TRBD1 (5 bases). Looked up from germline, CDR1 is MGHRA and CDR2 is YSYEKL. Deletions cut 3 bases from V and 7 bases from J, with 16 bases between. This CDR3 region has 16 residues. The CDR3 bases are TGCGCCAGCAGCCAGGGGCGGGGTTCGAGGAATTCACCCCTCCACTTT. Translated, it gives CASSQGRGSRNSPLHF.

This CDR3 reads CASSQDLAASGEETQYF. DNA for the CDR3: TGCGCCAGCAGCCAAGATCTTGCGGCTAGCGGGGAAGAGACCCAGTACTTC. The chain is built from TRBV4-1 and TRBJ2-5, with 9 bases aligning to TRBD2. CDR1 is MGHRA and CDR2 is YSYEKL in the germline V gene. The CDR3 runs 17 residues. V shed 0 bases and J 3 bases; nucleotides not matched to a gene: 8.

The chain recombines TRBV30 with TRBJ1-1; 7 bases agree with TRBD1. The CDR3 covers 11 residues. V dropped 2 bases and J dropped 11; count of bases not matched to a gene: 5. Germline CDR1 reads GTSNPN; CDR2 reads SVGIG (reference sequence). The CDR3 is CAWSSQGTAFF. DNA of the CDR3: TGTGCCTGGAGTTCACAGGGGACGGCTTTCTTT.

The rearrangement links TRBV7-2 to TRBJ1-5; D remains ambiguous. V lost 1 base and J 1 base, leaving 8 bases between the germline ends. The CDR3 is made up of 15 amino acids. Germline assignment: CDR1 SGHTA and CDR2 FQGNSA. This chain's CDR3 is CASSLGIGSNQPQHF. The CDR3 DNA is TGTGCCAGCAGCTTAGGGATCGGGAGCAATCAGCCCCAGCATTTT. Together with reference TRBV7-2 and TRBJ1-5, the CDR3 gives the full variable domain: GAGVSQSPSNKVTEKGKDVELRCDPISGHTALYWYRQSLGQGLEFLIYFQGNSAPDKSGLPSDRFSAERTGGSVSTLTIQRTQQEDSAVYLCASSLGIGSNQPQHFGDGTRLSIL.

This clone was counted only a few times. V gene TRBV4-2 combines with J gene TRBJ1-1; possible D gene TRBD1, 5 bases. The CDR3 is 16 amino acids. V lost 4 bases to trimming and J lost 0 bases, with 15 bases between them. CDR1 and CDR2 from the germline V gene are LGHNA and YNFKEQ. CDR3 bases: TGTGCCAGCAGCCCAGAGACGGGACTCTTGAACACTGAAGCTTTCTTT. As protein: CASSPETGLLNTEAFF.

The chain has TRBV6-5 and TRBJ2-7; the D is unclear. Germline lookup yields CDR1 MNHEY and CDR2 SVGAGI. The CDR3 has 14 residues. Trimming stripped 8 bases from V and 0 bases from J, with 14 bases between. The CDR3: CASREDPLSYEQYF. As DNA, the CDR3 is TGTGCCAGCCGCGAAGATCCCCTCTCCTACGAGCAGTACTTC.

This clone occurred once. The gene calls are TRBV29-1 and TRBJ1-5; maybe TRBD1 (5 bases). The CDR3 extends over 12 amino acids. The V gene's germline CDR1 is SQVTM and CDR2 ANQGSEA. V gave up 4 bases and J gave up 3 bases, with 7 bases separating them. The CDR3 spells CSVGGHNQPQHF. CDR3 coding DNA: TGCAGCGTTGGGGGCCACAATCAGCCCCAGCATTTT.